Below are 20 T cell receptor beta chains sequenced from a single sample in a study of blood T cells in healthy people across ages. It was with a sample-barcoded 5' primer and a J-beta primer mix that a second PCR of roughly 7 to 11 cycles was run. TCRdb processed the 5' RACE reads anew with MiXCR; each CDR3 protein has one entry. The table has more than 600,000 distinct CDR3 sequences, roughly 25% seen once. Another study also made use of these data, one on T cells of mothers and their children.

Sequencing was done on a sample of blood. The origin of the receptors is a boy between 10 and 17 years old in good health.

V gene TRBV7-9 combines with J gene TRBJ2-1, with D maybe TRBD1 (6 bases). The tail of the sequence fits TRBJ2-7 better, so the J call may be wrong. The CDR3 length is 15 residues. Germline values: CDR1 SEHNR, CDR2 FQNEAQ (reference sequence). The CDR3 DNA sequence: TGTGCCAGCAGCGGCCGGAACAGGGAAACCTACGAGCAGTACTTC. This sequence encodes CASSGRNRETYEQYF.

This clonotype was seen a few times. The chain combines TRBV7-2 with TRBJ2-5; TRBD2 agrees at 15 bases. CDR1 is SGHTA, CDR2 FQGNSA, per germline. After removal of 1 base from V and 1 base from J, the junction contained 1 base not matched to a gene. The CDR3 has 17 residues. CDR3 region: CASSLGTSGGAQETQYF. In nucleotides, the CDR3 is TGTGCCAGCAGCTTAGGGACTAGCGGGGGGGCCCAAGAGACCCAGTACTTC.

This clonotype was seen a handful of times. The genes are TRBV5-6 and TRBJ2-7; 7 bases are shared with TRBD1. The DNA end lines up better with TRBJ2-5; the J call may be wrong. Germline CDR1 SGHDT, CDR2 YYEEEE. This CDR3 region has 15 residues. CDR3 loop: CASSQRWGQQETQYF. For the CDR3, the DNA is TGTGCCAGCAGCCAAAGGTGGGGACAGCAAGAGACCCAGTACTTC.

This clonotype has only a few counts. Compared with germline, one end of the junction differs, possibly owing to a read error. The rearrangement links TRBV7-6 to TRBJ2-5; 10 nucleotides match TRBD1. Germline lookup yields CDR1 SGHVS and CDR2 FNYEAQ. The CDR3 contains 16 residues. For the CDR3, the DNA is TGTGCCAGCAGCTTTTCCCGGGACAGGGGCCAAGAGACCCGGTACTTC. Translation gives CASSFSRDRGQETRYF.

The chain uses TRBV6-5 and TRBJ2-1; TRBD2 might be the D (5 bases). The CDR3 sequence is 17 residues long. Trimming pared 2 bases from V and 2 bases from J, leaving 16 bases between. CDR1 is MNHEY, CDR2 SVGAGI, per germline. CDR3 amino acids: CASSYTGSGVAYNEQFF. CDR3 bases: TGTGCCAGCAGTTACACGGGGTCCGGGGTGGCCTACAATGAGCAGTTCTTC.

This clonotype has a handful of counts. V and J are TRBV25-1 and TRBJ2-5; 8 bases line up with TRBD2. The CDR3 runs to 16 residues. With 2 bases clipped from V and 11 bases from J, the junction kept 16 bases outside the gene matches. The germline gives CDR1 MGHDK, CDR2 SYGVNS. In DNA form, the CDR3 reads TGTGCCAGCAGTGAAGGTGGGGTAGCGGGGTCGTGGGAGCAGTACTTC. It is translated as CASSEGGVAGSWEQYF.

The rearrangement joins TRBV7-2 to TRBJ2-5; 11 nucleotides agree with TRBD2. The germline V gene encodes CDR1 SGHTA and CDR2 FQGNSA. V shed 0 bases, J shed 2 bases, and the junction held 11 bases outside the gene matches. The CDR3 loop spans 19 amino acids. The CDR3 protein is CASSLAWRLAGGRQETQYF. The CDR3 DNA reads TGTGCCAGCAGCTTAGCTTGGCGGCTAGCGGGGGGCCGACAAGAGACCCAGTACTTC.

This clonotype was recorded a few times. Because the CDR3 is missing its conserved closing phenylalanine or tryptophan, this is likely a read error. This chain links TRBV14 with TRBJ1-6; weak D call: TRBD1 (6 bases). V was clipped by 6 bases and J by 9 bases, with 18 bases between them. Germline loops: CDR1 SGHDN, CDR2 FVKESK. This CDR3 is 15 amino acids long. The CDR3 DNA is TGTGCCAGCAGTCAACTAGGGGGGGAATTTTCACCCCTCCACTGT. Its translation is CASSQLGGEFSPLHC.

This clonotype has only a few counts. The chain uses TRBV29-1 and TRBJ2-5; TRBD2 is a possible D gene (6 bases). CDR1 and CDR2 from the germline V gene are SQVTM and ANQGSEA. The CDR3 runs to 13 residues. Trimming removed 4 bases from V and 5 bases from J, with 14 bases in between. CDR3 nucleotide sequence: TGCAGCGTTGTAATTGGAGGGGAGGAGACCCAGTACTTC. The encoded protein is CSVVIGGEETQYF.

The chain has TRBV7-9 and TRBJ2-2; 8 nucleotides align to TRBD1. Germline CDR1 reads SEHNR; CDR2 reads FQNEAQ (reference sequence). There are 15 residues in the CDR3. The trim removed 7 bases at V and 4 bases at J, leaving 8 bases unmatched. This CDR3 is CASIYQGAGTGELFF. CDR3 nucleotide sequence: TGTGCCAGCATCTACCAGGGGGCGGGCACCGGGGAGCTGTTTTTT.

The rearrangement uses TRBV9 and TRBJ2-7, with 7 bases aligning to TRBD2. Germline V gene data show CDR1 as SGDLS and CDR2 as YYNGEE. This CDR3 is 15 amino acids long. The J segment lost 0 bases and the V segment lost 3 bases, leaving 6 bases of the junction unmatched. CDR3 bases: TGTGCCAGCAGCGCCGGGGGGTGGGGCTCCTACGAGCAGTACTTC. It encodes CASSAGGWGSYEQYF. Full variable domain (missing parts from reference TRBV9 and TRBJ2-7): DSGVTQTPKHLITATGQRVTLRCSPRSGDLSVYWYQQSLDQGLQFLIQYYNGEERAKGNILERFSAQQFPDLHSELNLSSLELGDSALYFCASSAGGWGSYEQYFGPGTRLTVT.

This clonotype was recorded a few times. The J gene is TRBJ1-2, the V gene TRBV4-1; D possibly corresponds to TRBD1 (6 bases). The V and J ends lost 1 base and 4 bases respectively, with 10 bases between them. The germline V gene has CDR1 MGHRA and CDR2 YSYEKL. The CDR3 sequence is 14 residues long. Here the CDR3 DNA reads TGCGCCAGCAGCCAAGGGCGGGGGGCCTATGGCTACACCTTC. Protein sequence: CASSQGRGAYGYTF.

This clonotype came up a few times. The J gene is TRBJ2-1, the V gene TRBV7-8; TRBD2 might be the D (6 bases). Germline V gene data show CDR1 as SGHVS and CDR2 as FQNEAQ. CDR3 size: 15 residues. With 2 bases removed from V and 7 bases from J, the gap between germline ends came to 15 bases. CDR3 nucleotides: TGTGCCAGCAGCTTACTTACTCTCGGGGGAAATGAGCAGTTCTTC. This encodes CASSLLTLGGNEQFF.

The chain is built from TRBV6-1 and TRBJ2-4; 7 positions agree with TRBD1. The germline gives CDR1 MNHNS, CDR2 SASEGT. CDR3 size: 15 residues. The ends lost 6 bases at V and 5 bases at J; junction bases unmatched: 10. CDR3 sequence: CASRTWTGRENIQYF. For the CDR3, the DNA is TGTGCCAGCAGGACTTGGACAGGCCGAGAAAACATTCAGTACTTC.

This clonotype was seen a handful of times. V is TRBV14 and J is TRBJ2-5; no clear D. The closer fit of TRBJ2-7 to the DNA end suggests the J call may be wrong. The CDR3 consists of 13 residues. Germline V gene lookup returns CDR1 SGHDN and CDR2 FVKESK. The CDR3 bases are TGTGCCAGCAGCCAGGGCGAGCTATACGAGCAGTACTTC. Translation gives CASSQGELYEQYF.

A few counts support this clonotype. This rearrangement joins TRBV7-9 to TRBJ2-5, with a possible D match to TRBD2 (6 bases). The germline gives CDR1 SEHNR, CDR2 FQNEAQ (reference sequence). V was clipped by 5 bases and J by 4 bases, with 20 bases between them. The CDR3 length is 16 residues. The CDR3: CASSPAPGLKVETQYF. The CDR3 region has the DNA TGTGCCAGCAGCCCAGCCCCGGGACTCAAGGTAGAGACCCAGTACTTC.

A few counts support this clonotype. The rearrangement uses TRBV28 and TRBJ2-1; D is perhaps TRBD1 (6 bases). The CDR3 runs to 13 residues. V lost 2 bases and J lost 12, with 14 bases in between. Germline CDR1 reads MDHEN; CDR2 reads SYDVKM. The CDR3 sequence is CASSLKLDSLQFF. The CDR3 nucleotides read TGTGCCAGCAGTTTAAAGCTGGACAGTTTGCAGTTCTTC.

On this clonotype: At one boundary the junction diverges from the germline segment, which might be a read error. V gene TRBV5-1 combines with J gene TRBJ2-5; D gene uncertain. The CDR3 length is 13 residues. Germline CDR1 is SGHRS and CDR2 is YFSETQ. Here the CDR3 reads CGSSFSRQETQYF. CDR3 nucleotide sequence: TGCGGCAGCAGCTTTTCCAGACAAGAGACCCAGTACTTC.

This clonotype came up once. The chain is built from TRBV5-1 and TRBJ2-1; possibly TRBD1 for D (6 bases). Germline lookup yields CDR1 SGHRS and CDR2 YFSETQ. This CDR3 spans 14 amino acids. Trimming shortened V by 4 bases and J by 7 bases, and 15 bases separated the two germline ends. The CDR3 region has the DNA TGCGCCAGCAGCCCGGACAGAGGTGGGAATGAGCAGTTCTTC. It encodes CASSPDRGGNEQFF.

This clonotype was seen more than once but under ten times. This chain connects TRBV12-3 or TRBV12-4 to TRBJ2-5; the D gene is possibly TRBD2 (6 bases). The CDR3 totals 13 residues. The ends were cut back, 9 bases at V and 4 bases at J, with 15 bases in the middle. In DNA, the CDR3 is TGTGCCAGTGGGCTAGCGACCATAGAGACCCAGTACTTC. Translating gives CASGLATIETQYF.